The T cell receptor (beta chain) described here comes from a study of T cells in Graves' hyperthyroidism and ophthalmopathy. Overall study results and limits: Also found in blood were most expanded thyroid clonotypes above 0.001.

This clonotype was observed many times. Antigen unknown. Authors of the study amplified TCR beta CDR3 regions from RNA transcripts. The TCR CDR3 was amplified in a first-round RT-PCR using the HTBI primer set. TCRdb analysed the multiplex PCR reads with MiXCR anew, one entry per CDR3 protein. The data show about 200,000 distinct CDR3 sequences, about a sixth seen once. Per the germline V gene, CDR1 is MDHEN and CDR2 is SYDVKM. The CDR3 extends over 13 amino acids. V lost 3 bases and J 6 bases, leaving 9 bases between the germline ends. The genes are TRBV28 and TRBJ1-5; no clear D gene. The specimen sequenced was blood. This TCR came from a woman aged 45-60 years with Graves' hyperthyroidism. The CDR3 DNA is TGTGCCAGCAGTTTCGCCCCTCGTCAGCCCCAGCATTTT. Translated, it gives CASSFAPRQPQHF. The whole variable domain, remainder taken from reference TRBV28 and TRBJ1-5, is DVKVTQSSRYLVKRTGEKVFLECVQDMDHENMFWYRQDPGLGLRLIYFSYDVKMKEKGDIPEGYSVSREKKERFSLILESASTNQTSMYLCASSFAPRQPQHFGDGTRLSIL.